A selection of T cell receptor beta chains follows, all from one sample in a study of blood T cells in healthy people across ages. TCRdb fed the 5' RACE reads into MiXCR, producing one record per CDR3 protein. The data contain about 810,000 distinct CDR3 sequences, roughly 34% of them singletons. The sequencing input was blood. These receptors were taken from a man between 18 and 29 years old in good health. Each CDR3 is given with its conserved first and last residue. D genes are given only for firm matches. Clone size appears in some rows only: once, few, many, or a class for an expanded clone.

D	J	size	V	DNA	CDR3
-	TRBJ2-3	-	TRBV27	TGTGCCAGCAGACAGCTTGGCGGGATAGATACGCAGTATTTT	CASRQLGGIDTQYF
-	TRBJ1-6	many	TRBV20-1	TGCAGTGCTAGCGATCAGGTTAATTCACCCCTCCACTTT	CSASDQVNSPLHF
-	TRBJ1-1	few	TRBV4-3	TGCGCCAGCAGCCAAAAATTGAACACTGAAGCTTTCTTT	CASSQKLNTEAFF
-	TRBJ2-1	-	TRBV20-1	TGCAGTGCTATAGATCAGGTATCCGATGAGCAGTTCTTC	CSAIDQVSDEQFF
-	TRBJ1-4	-	TRBV7-2	TGTGCCAGCAGCCCGGGAGGACGGGGGGCTTATGAAAAACTGTTTTTT	CASSPGGRGAYEKLFF
TRBD2	TRBJ2-1	-	TRBV5-5	TGTGCCAGCATACTGACTAGCGGAGGGGCAAATGAGCAGGTCTTC	CASILTSGGANEQVF
TRBD1	TRBJ2-3	many	TRBV4-3	TGCGCCAGCAGCCTTGACAAGTTAGCAGACAGGGGGCCAACAGATACGCAGTATTTT	CASSLDKLADRGPTDTQYF
TRBD1	TRBJ1-1	-	TRBV5-1	TGCGCCAGCAGCGCAACACAGGGGGGGGGCACTGAAGCTTTCTTT	CASSATQGGGTEAFF
-	TRBJ1-2	-	TRBV6-6	TGTGCCAGCAGTCCAAGTCGGTATGGCTACACCTTC	CASSPSRYGYTF
-	TRBJ2-7	many	TRBV18	TGTGCCAGCAGCCCCCCCGGGGCCTACGAGCAGTACTTC	CASSPPGAYEQYF
-	TRBJ2-2	few	TRBV28	TGTGCCAGCAGTTTATCTCTTGGGCAGGGAGAAACCGGGGAGCTGTTTTTT	CASSLSLGQGETGELFF
-	TRBJ2-3	few	TRBV14	TGTGCCAGCAGCCCCCGGCGGACGGGCACAGATACGCAGTATTTT	CASSPRRTGTDTQYF
TRBD1	TRBJ1-5	few	TRBV4-1	TGCGCCAGCAGCCAACCTGGGACAGGGTCATATCAGCCCCAGCATTTT	CASSQPGTGSYQPQHF
-	TRBJ2-1	many	TRBV20-1	TGCAGTGCTAGAACCTCGCGGGGGCCGAGCTCCTACAATGAGCAGTTCTTC	CSARTSRGPSSYNEQFF
TRBD2	TRBJ2-5	-	TRBV27	TGTGCCAGCAGCATAACCGGGACTAGCGGGGACCAAGGGACCCAGTACTTC	CASSITGTSGDQGTQYF
TRBD1	TRBJ2-3	-	TRBV5-1	TGCGCCAGCAGCCTCCGGGACAGGGGTTTAGATACGCAGTATTTT	CASSLRDRGLDTQYF
-	TRBJ1-2	few	TRBV7-9	TGTGCCAGCAGCTTAGTAGTATCTGGCTACACCTTC	CASSLVVSGYTF
-	TRBJ1-2	many	TRBV6-6	TGTGCCAGCAGTTACGACCCTAAGTATGGCTACACCTTC	CASSYDPKYGYTF